This is a list of T cell receptor beta chains from one sample in a study of cytomegalovirus exposure and HLA in healthy donors. TCRdb's copy holds only in-frame clones and misses some; the assay was immunoSEQ multiplex PCR. The sample lists under 95,000 clones; roughly 73% were seen once. Specimen: PBMCs. These receptors were taken from a man aged 35 to 55 in good health and CMV-seronegative. CDR3s include the opening cysteine and the closing phenylalanine or tryptophan. A D gene is named only where the DNA matches it firmly. The size of a clone is reported for some rows only, either as once, few or many, or as a class for expanded clones.

>-|TRBJ2-7|TRBD1|TRBV5-6
CASSLAGTGVMYEQYF
TGTGCCAGCAGCTTGGCGGGGACAGGGGTTATGTACGAGCAGTACTTC
>-|TRBJ1-2|-|TRBV19
CARSRDTANYGYTF
TGTGCCCGTTCCCGGGACACAGCTAACTATGGCTACACCTTC
>-|TRBJ1-1|-|TRBV6-5
CASSYRSVRGTEAFF
TGTGCCAGCAGTTACAGGAGCGTAAGGGGCACGGAAGCTTTCTTT
>-|TRBJ2-1|-|TRBV7-3
CASSPTGNYNEQFF
TGTGCCAGCAGCCCGACGGGAAACTACAATGAGCAGTTCTTC
>-|TRBJ2-7|-|TRBV29-1
CSVESGSYEQYF
TGCAGCGTTGAAAGCGGTTCCTACGAGCAGTACTTC
>few|TRBJ1-5|-|TRBV6-6
CASSYTTENQPQHF
TGTGCCAGCAGTTATACGACAGAAAATCAGCCCCAGCATTTT
>-|TRBJ2-7|-|TRBV6-5
CASSYRTDLPYEQYF
TGTGCCAGCAGTTACCGGACAGACCTCCCCTACGAGCAGTACTTC
>-|TRBJ2-5|-|TRBV5-1
CASSRGGVRGQETQYF
TGCGCCAGCAGCCGGGGTGGTGTGCGGGGCCAAGAGACCCAGTACTTC
>-|TRBJ2-1|TRBD2|TRBV6-4
CASPTSGRYNEQFF
TGTGCCAGCCCAACTAGCGGGAGATACAATGAGCAGTTCTTC
>-|TRBJ2-5|TRBD1|TRBV27
CASSFRADRGIRSETQYF
TGTGCCAGCAGTTTTCGGGCGGACAGGGGAATTCGGTCAGAGACCCAGTACTTC
>-|TRBJ1-5|-|TRBV27
CASSLSGQNNQPQHF
TGTGCCAGCAGTTTATCGGGGCAGAACAATCAGCCCCAGCATTTT
>-|TRBJ1-3|-|TRBV6-1
CASSKEDSRGGNTIYF
TGTGCCAGCAGTAAAGAGGACAGCAGAGGAGGAAACACCATATATTTT
>-|TRBJ2-6|-|TRBV19
CASTSRASGANVLTF
TGTGCCAGCACGAGCAGGGCATCTGGGGCCAACGTCCTGACTTTC
>few|TRBJ1-1|-|TRBV19
CASRDFLNTEAFF
TGTGCCAGTCGGGACTTCTTGAACACTGAAGCTTTCTTT
>-|TRBJ1-1|TRBD1|TRBV28
CASSSDRGTEAFF
TGTGCCAGCAGTTCCGACAGGGGCACTGAAGCTTTCTTT
>-|TRBJ2-2|TRBD1|TRBV30
CAWSVRQGTGELFF
TGTGCCTGGAGTGTAAGACAGGGTACCGGGGAGCTGTTTTTT
>-|TRBJ2-3|TRBD2|TRBV7-2
CASPWSASGSTDTQYF
TGTGCCAGCCCCTGGTCGGCTAGCGGGAGCACAGATACGCAGTATTTT
>-|TRBJ1-2|-|TRBV2
CASSGAKGGANYGYTF
TGTGCCAGCAGTGGGGCGAAGGGGGGGGCTAACTATGGCTACACCTTC
>once|TRBJ2-7|-|TRBV29-1
CSVARADTKQYF
TGCAGCGTTGCCCGCGCGGATACGAAGCAGTACTTC
>few|TRBJ2-7|-|TRBV27
CASSLSGTPYEQYF
TGTGCCAGCAGTTTATCAGGGACTCCCTACGAGCAGTACTTC
>-|TRBJ1-1|-|TRBV28
CASSFSRGRAEAFF
TGTGCCAGCAGTTTTAGTAGGGGTCGAGCTGAAGCTTTCTTT
>-|TRBJ2-3|TRBD2|TRBV9
CASSPRGGLTDTQYF
TGTGCCAGCAGCCCCCGGGGGGGGCTCACAGATACGCAGTATTTT
>-|TRBJ2-1|TRBD1|TRBV4-1
CASSHPPDRGGDEQFF
TGCGCCAGCAGCCACCCCCCGGACAGGGGCGGAGATGAGCAGTTCTTC
>few|TRBJ1-1|-|TRBV6-1
CASGWGRNEAFF
TGTGCCAGCGGTTGGGGGCGGAATGAAGCTTTCTTT
>-|TRBJ1-4|-|TRBV5-1
CASTRILGDEKLFF
TGCGCCAGCACACGGATACTCGGAGATGAAAAACTGTTTTTT
>-|TRBJ2-5|-|TRBV6-6
CASSYRGQETQYF
TGTGCCAGCAGTTACAGGGGGCAAGAGACCCAGTACTTC
>-|TRBJ2-3|-|TRBV28
CASPRARGATSTDTQYF
TGTGCCAGCCCCCGGGCCCGGGGGGCGACTAGCACAGATACGCAGTATTTT
>-|TRBJ1-3|-|TRBV10-3
CAISESEDTIYF
TGTGCCATCAGTGAGTCGGAGGACACCATATATTTT
>-|TRBJ1-2|-|TRBV5-6
CASSLSGSGGYTF
TGTGCCAGCAGCCTCAGCGGGAGCGGGGGCTACACCTTC
>-|TRBJ2-2|-|TRBV7-7
CASSAGAGTSSGELFF
TGTGCTAGCAGCGCAGGGGCCGGGACATCAAGCGGGGAGCTGTTTTTT
>few|TRBJ1-6|-|TRBV6-6
CASSVPRPNNSPLHF
TGTGCCAGCAGTGTCCCCAGGCCAAATAATTCACCCCTCCACTTT
>once|TRBJ2-1|-|TRBV6-5
CASSYSSESSYNEQFF
TGTGCCAGCAGTTACTCTAGCGAAAGCTCCTACAATGAGCAGTTCTTC
>-|TRBJ2-7|-|TRBV1
CTSSRTSGRAFEQYF
TGCACCAGCAGCCGAACTAGCGGGAGGGCCTTCGAGCAGTACTTC
>-|TRBJ2-5|-|TRBV7-6
CASSLSIAARETQYF
TGTGCCAGCAGCCTCTCAATAGCGGCTCGGGAGACCCAGTACTTC
>-|TRBJ2-2|-|TRBV6-4
CASSAGSQGTGELFF
TGTGCCAGCAGTGCCGGGTCTCAGGGAACCGGGGAGCTGTTTTTT
>-|TRBJ1-5|-|TRBV7-6
CASSLGGGLQPQHF
TGTGCCAGCAGCTTAGGAGGGGGTCTTCAGCCCCAGCATTTT
>-|TRBJ1-2|-|TRBV6-1
CASSEARGRANYGYTF
TGTGCCAGCAGTGAAGCCAGGGGACGCGCTAACTATGGCTACACCTTC
>-|TRBJ2-7|TRBD1|TRBV6-5
CASSYRRDRIYEQYF
TGTGCCAGCAGTTACCGACGGGACAGAATCTACGAGCAGTACTTC
>-|TRBJ2-3|TRBD2|TRBV28
CASSFRGRAEDTQYF
TGTGCCAGCAGTTTTCGGGGGAGGGCCGAAGATACGCAGTATTTT
>-|TRBJ1-2|-|TRBV28
CASKDSTNYGYTF
TGTGCCAGCAAAGACAGCACTAACTATGGCTACACCTTC
>-|TRBJ2-2|-|TRBV5-1
CASSPRMSNTGELFF
TGCGCCAGCAGCCCCCGTATGTCGAACACCGGGGAGCTGTTTTTT
>few|TRBJ1-2|TRBD1|TRBV10-3
CAISGQGGGYTF
TGTGCCATCAGTGGACAGGGCGGTGGCTACACCTTC
>-|TRBJ1-2|TRBD1|TRBV2
CASSPVPGTGPYGYTF
TGTGCCAGCAGTCCAGTCCCCGGGACAGGGCCTTATGGCTACACCTTC
>-|TRBJ1-1|TRBD1|TRBV30
CALTGGCTEAFF
TGTGCCTTGACAGGGGGCTGCACTGAAGCTTTCTTT
>once|TRBJ2-3|-|TRBV29-1
CSSIFTDTQYF
TGCAGCTCTATCTTCACAGATACGCAGTATTTT
>-|TRBJ2-7|-|TRBV6-5
CASRSGEQQYF
TGTGCCAGCAGATCCGGGGAACAACAGTACTTC
>-|TRBJ2-3|-|TRBV29-1
CSVRDWTTDTQYF
TGCAGCGTGAGGGACTGGACGACAGATACGCAGTATTTT
>-|TRBJ1-5|TRBD1|TRBV6-5
CASSPTGMDQPQHF
TGTGCCAGCAGTCCGACAGGGATGGATCAGCCCCAGCATTTT
>-|TRBJ1-4|-|TRBV5-1
CASSFTNVDEKLFF
TGCGCCAGCAGCTTTACAAATGTGGATGAAAAACTGTTTTTT
>-|TRBJ2-7|TRBD1|TRBV16
CASSQYGTATYEQYF
TGTGCCAGCAGCCAATACGGGACAGCCACCTACGAGCAGTACTTC
>few|TRBJ1-5|-|TRBV5-1
CASSLEGVDQPQHF
TGCGCCAGCAGCTTGGAAGGGGTTGATCAGCCCCAGCATTTT
>-|TRBJ1-1|-|TRBV6-1
CASSATVNTEAFF
TGTGCCAGCAGTGCCACGGTGAACACTGAAGCTTTCTTT